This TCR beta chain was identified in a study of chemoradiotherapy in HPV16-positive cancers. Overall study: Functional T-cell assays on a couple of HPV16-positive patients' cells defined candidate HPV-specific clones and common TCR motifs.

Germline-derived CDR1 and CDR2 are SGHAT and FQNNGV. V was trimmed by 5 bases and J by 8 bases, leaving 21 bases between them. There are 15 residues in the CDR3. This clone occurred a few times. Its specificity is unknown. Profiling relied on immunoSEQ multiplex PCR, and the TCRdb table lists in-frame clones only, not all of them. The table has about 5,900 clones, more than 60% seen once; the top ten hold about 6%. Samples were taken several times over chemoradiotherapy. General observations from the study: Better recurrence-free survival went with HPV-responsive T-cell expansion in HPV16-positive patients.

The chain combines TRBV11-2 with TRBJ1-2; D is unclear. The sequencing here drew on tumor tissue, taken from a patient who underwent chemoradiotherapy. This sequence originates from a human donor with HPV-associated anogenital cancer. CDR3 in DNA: TGTGCCAGCAGCCCGACCCGTCAGTCGGTTTCAGGCTACACCTTC. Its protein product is CASSPTRQSVSGYTF.